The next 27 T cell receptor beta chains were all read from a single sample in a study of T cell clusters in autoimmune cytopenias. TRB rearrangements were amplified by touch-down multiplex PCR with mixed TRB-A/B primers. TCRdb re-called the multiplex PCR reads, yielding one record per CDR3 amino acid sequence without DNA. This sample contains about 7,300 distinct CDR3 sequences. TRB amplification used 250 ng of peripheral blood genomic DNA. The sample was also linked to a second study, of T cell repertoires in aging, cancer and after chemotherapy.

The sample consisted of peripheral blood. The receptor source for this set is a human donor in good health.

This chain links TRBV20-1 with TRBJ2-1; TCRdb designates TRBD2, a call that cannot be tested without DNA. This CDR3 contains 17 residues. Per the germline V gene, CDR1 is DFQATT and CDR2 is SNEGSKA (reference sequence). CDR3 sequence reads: CSARVGSGRNSYNEQFF.

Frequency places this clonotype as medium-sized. The CDR3: CSAWDRGEGYGYTF. This sequence joins TRBV29-1 and TRBJ1-2; without DNA, the TCRdb call of TRBD1 cannot be checked. Looked up from germline, CDR1 is SQVTM and CDR2 is ANQGSEA. There are 14 residues in the CDR3.

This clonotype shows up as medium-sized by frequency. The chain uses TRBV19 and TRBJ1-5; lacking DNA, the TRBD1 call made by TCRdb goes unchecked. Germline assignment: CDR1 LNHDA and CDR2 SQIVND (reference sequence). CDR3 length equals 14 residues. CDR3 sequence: CASSIAGYGQPQHF.

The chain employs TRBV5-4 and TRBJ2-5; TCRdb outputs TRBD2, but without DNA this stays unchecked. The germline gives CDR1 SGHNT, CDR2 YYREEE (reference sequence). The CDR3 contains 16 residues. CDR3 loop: CASSPPGLAGGETQYF. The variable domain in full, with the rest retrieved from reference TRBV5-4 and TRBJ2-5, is ETGVTQSPTHLIKTRGQQVTLRCSSQSGHNTVSWYQQALGQGPQFIFQYYREEENGRGNFPPRFSGLQFPNYSSELNVNALELDDSALYLCASSPPGLAGGETQYFGPGTRLLVL.

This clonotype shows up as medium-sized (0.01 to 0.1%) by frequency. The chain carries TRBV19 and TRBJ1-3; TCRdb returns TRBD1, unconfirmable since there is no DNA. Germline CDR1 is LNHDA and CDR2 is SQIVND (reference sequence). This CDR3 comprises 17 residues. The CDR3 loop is CASAMDRGPETGNTIYF.

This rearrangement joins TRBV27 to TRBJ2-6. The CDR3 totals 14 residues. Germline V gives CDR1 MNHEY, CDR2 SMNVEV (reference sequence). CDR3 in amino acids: CASSLSSGANVLTF.

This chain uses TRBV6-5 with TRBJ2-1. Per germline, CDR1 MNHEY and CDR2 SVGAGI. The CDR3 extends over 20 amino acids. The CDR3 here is CASIGLSYSAVLSSYNEQFF.

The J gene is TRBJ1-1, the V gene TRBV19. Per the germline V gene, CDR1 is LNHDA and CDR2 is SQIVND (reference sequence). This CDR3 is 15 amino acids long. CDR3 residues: CASSIAGRLNTEAFF. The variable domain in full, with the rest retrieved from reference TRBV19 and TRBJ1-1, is DGGITQSPKYLFRKEGQNVTLSCEQNLNHDAMYWYRQDPGQGLRLIYYSQIVNDFQKGDIAEGYSVSREKKESFPLTVTSAQKNPTAFYLCASSIAGRLNTEAFFGQGTRLTVV.

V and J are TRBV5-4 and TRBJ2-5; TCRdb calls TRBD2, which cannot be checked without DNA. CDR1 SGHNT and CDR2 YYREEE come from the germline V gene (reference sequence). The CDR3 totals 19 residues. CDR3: CASSPLGLAGDPRGETQYF. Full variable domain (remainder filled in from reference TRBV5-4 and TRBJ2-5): ETGVTQSPTHLIKTRGQQVTLRCSSQSGHNTVSWYQQALGQGPQFIFQYYREEENGRGNFPPRFSGLQFPNYSSELNVNALELDDSALYLCASSPLGLAGDPRGETQYFGPGTRLLVL.

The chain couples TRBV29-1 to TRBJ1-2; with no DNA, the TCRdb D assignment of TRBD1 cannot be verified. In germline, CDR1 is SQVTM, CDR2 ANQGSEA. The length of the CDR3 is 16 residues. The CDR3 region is CSVPGGIDNQIYGYTF.

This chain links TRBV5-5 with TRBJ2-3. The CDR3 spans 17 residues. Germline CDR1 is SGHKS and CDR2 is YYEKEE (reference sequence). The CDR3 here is CASSPAYGFFSTDTQYF.

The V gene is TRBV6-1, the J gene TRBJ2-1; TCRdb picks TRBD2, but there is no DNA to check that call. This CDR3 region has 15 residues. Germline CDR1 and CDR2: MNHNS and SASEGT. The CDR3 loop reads CASCPGLASYNEQFF.

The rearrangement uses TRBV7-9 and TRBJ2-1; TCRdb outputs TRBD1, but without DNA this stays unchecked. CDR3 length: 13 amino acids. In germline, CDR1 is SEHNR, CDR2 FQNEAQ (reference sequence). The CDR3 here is CASSLEDPLRQFF.

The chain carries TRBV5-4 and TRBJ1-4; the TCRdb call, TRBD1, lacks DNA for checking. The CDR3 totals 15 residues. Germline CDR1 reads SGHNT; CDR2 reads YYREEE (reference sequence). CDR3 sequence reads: CASSGPTGTNEKLFF.

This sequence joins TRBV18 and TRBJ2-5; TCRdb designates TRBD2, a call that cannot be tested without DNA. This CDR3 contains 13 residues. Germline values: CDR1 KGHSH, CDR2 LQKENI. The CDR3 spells CASSPGLEETQYF.

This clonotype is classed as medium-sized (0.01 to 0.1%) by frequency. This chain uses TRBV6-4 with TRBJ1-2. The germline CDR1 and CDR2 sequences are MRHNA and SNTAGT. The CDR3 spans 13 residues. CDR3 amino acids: CASSDTPNYGYTF.

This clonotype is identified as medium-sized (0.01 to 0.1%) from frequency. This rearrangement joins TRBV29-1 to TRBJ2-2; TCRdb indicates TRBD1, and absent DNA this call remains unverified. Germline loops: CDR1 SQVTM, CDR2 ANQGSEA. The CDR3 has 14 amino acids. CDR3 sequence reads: CSVDVSGRSGELFF.

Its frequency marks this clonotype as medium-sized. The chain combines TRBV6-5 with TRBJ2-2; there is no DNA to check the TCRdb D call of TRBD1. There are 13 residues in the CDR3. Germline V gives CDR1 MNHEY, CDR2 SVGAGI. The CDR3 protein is CASRPQGFGELFF.

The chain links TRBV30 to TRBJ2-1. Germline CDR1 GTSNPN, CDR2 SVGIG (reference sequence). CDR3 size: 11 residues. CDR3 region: CAWRSFNEQFF.

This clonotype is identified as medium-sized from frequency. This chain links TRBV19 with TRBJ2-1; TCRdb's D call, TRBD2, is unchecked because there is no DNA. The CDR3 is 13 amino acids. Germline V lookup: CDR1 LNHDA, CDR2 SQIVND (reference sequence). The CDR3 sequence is CAASGRGYNEQFF.

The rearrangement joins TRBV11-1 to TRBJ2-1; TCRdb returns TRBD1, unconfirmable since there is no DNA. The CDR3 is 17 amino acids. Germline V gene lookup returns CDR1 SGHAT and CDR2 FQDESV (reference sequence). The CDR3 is CASSLRGVGGASNEQFF.

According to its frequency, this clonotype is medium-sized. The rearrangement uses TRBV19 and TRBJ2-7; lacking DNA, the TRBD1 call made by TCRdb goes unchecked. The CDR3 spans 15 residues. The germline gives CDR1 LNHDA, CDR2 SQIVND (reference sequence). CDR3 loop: CASSPGQGGTYEQYF.

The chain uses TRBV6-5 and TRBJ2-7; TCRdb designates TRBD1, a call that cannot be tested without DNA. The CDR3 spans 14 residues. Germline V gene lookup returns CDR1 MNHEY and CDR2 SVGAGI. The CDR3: CASSPGQGKYEQYF.

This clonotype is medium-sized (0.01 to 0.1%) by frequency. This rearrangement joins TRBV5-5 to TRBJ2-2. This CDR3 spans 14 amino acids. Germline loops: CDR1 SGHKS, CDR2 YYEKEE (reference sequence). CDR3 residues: CASSLDGDTGELFF.

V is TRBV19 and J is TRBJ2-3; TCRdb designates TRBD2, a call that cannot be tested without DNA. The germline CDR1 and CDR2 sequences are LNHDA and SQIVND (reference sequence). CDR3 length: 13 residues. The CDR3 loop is CASKLGGTDTQYF.

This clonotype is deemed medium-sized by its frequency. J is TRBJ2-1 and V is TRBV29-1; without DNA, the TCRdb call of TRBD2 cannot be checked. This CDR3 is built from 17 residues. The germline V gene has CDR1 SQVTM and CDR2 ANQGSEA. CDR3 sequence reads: CSVGRTSGESSYNEQFF.

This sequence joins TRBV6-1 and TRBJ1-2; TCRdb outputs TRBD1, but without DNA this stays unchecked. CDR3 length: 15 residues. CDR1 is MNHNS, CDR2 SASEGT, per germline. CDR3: CASSERLGGNYGYTF.